This TCR beta chain derives from a study of T cells after yellow fever vaccination. About the study: The SMART-Seq v4 Ultra Low Input method served to prepare the low-cell-number fractions.

V gave up 1 base and J gave up 4 bases, with 11 bases separating them. The CDR3 loop spans 14 amino acids. Germline CDR1 reads MNHNS; CDR2 reads SASEGT. MiXCR was run by TCRdb on the 5' RACE reads, yielding one entry per CDR3 protein. The table shows 620,000 or so distinct CDR3 sequences, with about a sixth occurring only once. The sample consisted of PBMCs, taken less than 6 days after the first yellow fever vaccination. The sequence derives from a man between 18 and 35 years old who received the YFV17D yellow fever vaccine. The chain recombines TRBV6-1 with TRBJ2-7; either TRBD1 or TRBD2 may fit D (5 bases each). The CDR3, as DNA: TGTGCCAGCAGTGAAGTGGCAGGGAGTTACGAGCAGTACTTC. Translation gives CASSEVAGSYEQYF.